The source of this TCR beta chain is a study of shared clonotypes between healthy human individuals. General observations from the study: Represented diversity (both genetic and exposure-history) was limited by the small number of donors.

Of note for this clone: No antigen is known for it.

This CDR3 is built from 16 residues. V shed 1 base and J shed 0 bases, with 10 bases lying between them. CDR1 and CDR2 (germline): SGHVS, FNYEAQ. The protocol was immunoSEQ multiplex PCR, while the TCRdb copy is restricted to in-frame clones and leaves out a portion. This table holds some 2.3 million clones, 93% found once. Source material: naive CD4+ T cells from PBMCs. Sample subset: CD45RA+ positively selected. V and J are TRBV7-6 and TRBJ1-5; perhaps TRBD1 as D (5 bases). The source is a man younger than 35 in good health. Some clones in this sample may be carry-over from other donors' samples. The CDR3 DNA follows: TGTGCCAGCAGCTTAGGGGGACGGCTTAGCAATCAGCCCCAGCATTTT. It is translated as CASSLGGRLSNQPQHF.